This record covers a single T cell receptor beta chain. Losses at the gene ends were 3 bases for V and 1 base for J; bases not matched to a gene: 3. The CDR3 length is 14 residues. The V gene's germline CDR1 is GTSNPN and CDR2 SVGIG (reference sequence). The source of the sample is a study of blood T cell repertoires in COVID-19. Overall study: From T cells, B-cell-depleted T cells, or PBMCs came the material, which was cDNA or gDNA.

Clinical history as reported by participants underpinned cohort assignment. Resolution of symptoms, clearance, or two negative PCRs was present in recovered Cohort 3 donors. Sequenced by immunoSEQ multiplex PCR; TCRdb stores in-frame clones only, minus some. The profile shows a few hundred thousand clones, about 87% of them singletons. Sequenced: PBMCs or T cells enriched from blood (not recorded which). The V gene is TRBV30, the J gene TRBJ2-1; 7 nucleotides align to TRBD2. The sequence was obtained from a man under 40 who had recovered from COVID-19. The DNA of the CDR3 is TGTGCCTGGAGCCCTAGCGGATCCTACAATGAGCAGTTCTTC. Translated, it gives CAWSPSGSYNEQFF.